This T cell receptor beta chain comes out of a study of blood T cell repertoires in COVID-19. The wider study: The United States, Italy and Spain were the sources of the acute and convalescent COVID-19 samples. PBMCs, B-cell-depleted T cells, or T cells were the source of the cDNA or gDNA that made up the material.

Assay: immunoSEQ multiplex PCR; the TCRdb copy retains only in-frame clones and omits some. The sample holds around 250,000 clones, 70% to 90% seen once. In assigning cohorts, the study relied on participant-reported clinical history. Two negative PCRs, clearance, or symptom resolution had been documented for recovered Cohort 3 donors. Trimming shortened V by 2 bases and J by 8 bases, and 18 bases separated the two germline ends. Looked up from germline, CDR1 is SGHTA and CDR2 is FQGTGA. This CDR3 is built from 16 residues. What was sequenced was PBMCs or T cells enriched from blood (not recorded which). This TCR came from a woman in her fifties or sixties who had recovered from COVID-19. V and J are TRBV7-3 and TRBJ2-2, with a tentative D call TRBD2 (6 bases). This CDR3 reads CASSLSGGGVTGELFF. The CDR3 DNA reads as TGTGCCAGCAGCTTATCAGGCGGAGGGGTTACGGGGGAGCTGTTTTTT. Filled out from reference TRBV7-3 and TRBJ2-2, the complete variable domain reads GAGVSQTPSNKVTEKGKYVELRCDPISGHTALYWYRQSLGQGPEFLIYFQGTGAADDSGLPNDRFFAVRPEGSVSTLKIQRTERGDSAVYLCASSLSGGGVTGELFFGEGSRLTVL.